This TCR beta chain is drawn from a study of shared clonotypes between healthy human individuals (dated by TCRdb to 2020 to 2022). For context, the study as a whole: The cohort included a few men and two women between 18 and 49 years of age. For each donor, three plates each were used for CD4 naive and CD4 memory, two plates were used for CD8 naive, and one plate was used for CD8 memory. Blood TCR repertoires of roughly five healthy adults were deeply sequenced to estimate repertoire size and the extent of clonotype sharing between individuals. Different laboratories and diverse techniques were used to prepare libraries and sequence TCR repertoires, to increase sequencing depth and limit assay-specific biases. Each donor's leukapheresis produced roughly between roughly 0.85 and 10 billion PBMCs. What the work shows at the level of the full study, not this receptor alone: Even with the large sequencing depth, rarefaction of the sorted-subset datasets indicated that sequencing was incomplete. Compared with non-shared clonotypes, clonotypes shared by all four sorted-subset donors had higher generation probabilities. When a few donors were compared, the shared fraction of clonotypes was around 4.6% for naive CD4, less than 4% for naive CD8, roughly 2.5% for memory CD4, and 0.35% to 0.4% for memory CD8. Sampling was restricted to blood, and TCR repertoires in tissue are likely to differ from TCR repertoires in blood. Based on pairwise subsampling, the degree of clonotype sharing among donors was expected to be affected by sequencing depth. Because the study included a small number of donors, the genetic and exposure-history diversity represented was limited. Larger estimated clonotype richness was generally found for naive subsets than for memory subsets.

TCR CDR3 regions were amplified from genomic DNA by multiplex PCR using the deep immunoSEQ assay. For each cell subset, the extracted genomic DNA was distributed evenly across all wells of several immunoSEQ 96-well plates, and each plate served as one replicate. For sorted subsets, approximately 210 ng genomic DNA, equal to 25,000 to 35,000 T cell genomes, was loaded into each replicate PCR. Purified libraries were quantified with a Qubit 3.0 fluorometer, sized on a Bioanalyzer 2100, and re-quantified with the KAPA Library Quantification kit. Every immunoSEQ 96-well plate was sequenced on a separate single-read 150-cycle Illumina NextSeq 550 flow cell. As for the original processing: Because the immunoSEQ output included only junctional sequences and no quality scores, the filtering could not be the same as the filtering used for full-length reads. Sequences were annotated with PyIR, a Python wrapper for IgBLAST v1.9, using IMGT germline references to assign V/J genes and CDR3. Any read was removed if the V/J assignment was weak (E-value above 1e-6), the CDR3 was missing, or the read contained stop codons, out-of-frame junctions, or ambiguous translated residues. V3J clonotypes were defined as sequences sharing an identical inferred V gene, J gene, and CDR3 amino acid sequence. Percentage overlap between repertoires was computed as shared unique clonotypes divided by the size of the smaller repertoire. Richness of each repertoire was evaluated using RTK rarefaction, the Chao1 estimator, and Recon v2.1 estimates of unobserved clonotypes. For all TCRbeta clonotypes obtained by the gDNA method from a few donors, generation probabilities were computed with OLGA. Imported from immuneACCESS, the table was reduced by TCRdb to in-frame sequences with V and J called. These copies leave out some clones; in studies compared against another copy, an unresolved V gene accounts for under half, and the cause of the remainder is not known. V and J calls and clone size are given by that table; D and trimming were obtained from the DNA. This sample is represented by about 2.4 million clones; 80% to 95% of them were singletons. Together, the top ten hold around 0.37% of the sample.

The donors were healthy, HIV-negative adults with no recently reported acute infections or vaccinations. Only Caucasian adults living in Nashville, Tennessee, USA were represented among the donors. CD4+ T cells were enriched by magnetic negative selection; naive cells were then positively selected on CD45RA, and the negative fraction formed the memory subset. After blood collection by leukapheresis, PBMCs were isolated using Ficoll-Histopaque density gradient centrifugation and then cryopreserved in the vapor phase of liquid nitrogen. Analytical flow cytometry was used to check the purity and quantity of every magnetically sorted T cell population. Each sorted fraction had its genomic DNA isolated and then quantified by UV absorbance on a Nanodrop 2000c. Comment on this clone: Its antigen specificity is not known. No qualities accompany the bases; no much larger clone lies one base away.

The germline V gene encodes CDR1 SQVTM and CDR2 ANQGSEA. Trimming at the junction amounts to 6 bases on V and 2 bases on J, and the germline ends lie 13 bases apart. The CDR3 covers 13 residues, taking in both the cysteine and the phenylalanine. The only DNA kept is the CDR3, 39 bases in frame from the first base. This TCR derives from a man in his late teens or twenties in good health. Some clones in this sample may be carry-over from other donors' samples. The rearranged chain carries TRBV29-1 and TRBJ2-5; matching of 6 bases hints at TRBD1 as the D gene. The source material was naive CD4+ T cells from PBMCs. This specimen's cell subset or site label, interpreted: CD45RA+ positively selected. This receptor has the CDR3 CSVVRGTQETQYF. The nucleotide sequence is TGCAGCGTCGTTCGTGGGACACAAGAGACCCAGTACTTC.